This TCR beta chain was profiled in a study of blood T cell repertoires in COVID-19. Study overall: COVID-19 samples from acute and convalescent phases originated in the United States, Italy and Spain. T cells, B-cell-depleted T cells, or PBMCs provided the cDNA or gDNA that served as material.

This CDR3 region has 13 residues. The V end was cut by 4 bases, the J end by 5 bases, with 14 bases between. Germline loops: CDR1 SQVTM, CDR2 ANQGSEA. Authors' methods: Amplifying reference gene primers gave estimates of nucleated cell counts. Sequencing used immunoSEQ multiplex PCR; TCRdb keeps in-frame clones, though not all of them. V, J and clone size were drawn from that table, and D and trimming were deduced from the DNA. The sample holds 40,000 to 65,000 clones, roughly 79% seen once. The receptor was derived from a human donor in a cohort sampled during active COVID-19. The gene calls are TRBV29-1 and TRBJ2-5, with D possibly TRBD2 on 5 matching bases. Sequenced sample: peripheral blood. As DNA, the CDR3 is TGCAGCGTTGGGAGGTTGAGGCGGGAGACCCAGTACTTC. Its protein product is CSVGRLRRETQYF.